The 19 T cell receptor beta chains below were found in one sample sequenced in a study of PD-L1 blockade in urothelial cancer. This table comes from immunoSEQ multiplex PCR, and its TCRdb copy is limited to in-frame clones, with some not included. The sample lists 30,000 to 40,000 clones, about a third seen once, with just under 9% in the top ten. Sequenced material: tumor tissue, taken before atezolizumab (anti-PD-L1) treatment. These receptors were collected from a man aged 55 to 70 with urothelial cancer.

CDR3 coding DNA: TGTGCCAGTAGTGGTCGGCCGACCTACAATGAGCAGTTCTTC. This translates into CASSGRPTYNEQFF. The chain carries TRBV19 and TRBJ2-1; no reliable D call. V lost 5 bases to trimming and J lost 2 bases, with 10 bases between them. The germline V gene has CDR1 LNHDA and CDR2 SQIVND (reference sequence). There are 14 residues in the CDR3.

The rearrangement links TRBV4-1 to TRBJ2-7; 7 bases fit TRBD1. Per germline, CDR1 MGHRA and CDR2 YSYEKL. The CDR3 is 14 amino acids. The V gene end was trimmed by 4 bases and the J gene end by 5 bases; junction bases not matched to a gene: 8. In DNA, the CDR3 is TGCGCCAGCAGCCGACAGGGTTACTTGGACGAGCAGTACTTC. The encoded protein is CASSRQGYLDEQYF.

There are a few counts of this clone. The V gene is TRBV11-3, the J gene TRBJ2-7; 9 nucleotides agree with TRBD1. The V and J ends lost 5 bases and 3 bases, in that order; junction bases with no gene match: 5. CDR1 and CDR2 (germline): SGHNT, YENEEA. This CDR3 region has 14 residues. The DNA of the CDR3 is TGTGCCAGCAGCCCACCGGACAGGGGCTACGAGCAGTACTTC. This codes for CASSPPDRGYEQYF.

This clone was observed a handful of times. This chain joins TRBV19 and TRBJ1-1, with no clear D. Germline values: CDR1 LNHDA, CDR2 SQIVND (reference sequence). V lost 5 bases to trimming and J lost 7 bases, with 8 bases between them. This CDR3 has 11 amino acids. CDR3 residues: CASSLWNEAFF. CDR3 in DNA: TGTGCCAGTAGTCTTTGGAATGAAGCTTTCTTT.

CDR3 sequence reads: CASSPDRASATEAFF. The CDR3 DNA follows: TGTGCCAGCTCACCAGACAGGGCAAGCGCCACTGAAGCTTTCTTT. The chain employs TRBV18 and TRBJ1-1; 7 positions match TRBD1. The CDR3 loop spans 15 amino acids. After removal of 2 bases from V and 4 bases from J, the junction contained 7 bases not matched to a gene. Germline CDR1 and CDR2: KGHSH and LQKENI.

This clone was counted between two and nine times. The genes are TRBV6-8 and TRBJ2-1, with 11 bases matching TRBD2. V shed 5 bases, J shed 7 bases, and the junction held 13 bases outside the gene matches. The germline gives CDR1 MNHGY, CDR2 SAAAGT. The CDR3 loop spans 17 amino acids. CDR3 sequence reads: CASSVRLAGSYGNEQFF. In nucleotides, the CDR3 is TGTGCCAGCAGTGTTCGACTAGCGGGGTCTTATGGGAATGAGCAGTTCTTC.

This clone has a count of ten or more. This sequence joins TRBV11-3 and TRBJ2-1; weak D call: TRBD1 (9 bases). With 3 bases removed from V and 3 bases from J, the gap between germline ends came to 18 bases. The CDR3 has 17 residues. Per the germline V gene, CDR1 is SGHNT and CDR2 is YENEEA. CDR3: CASSFKRGTGNYNEQFF. As DNA, the CDR3 is TGTGCCAGCAGCTTTAAGCGGGGGACAGGGAACTACAATGAGCAGTTCTTC.

The rearrangement joins TRBV29-1 to TRBJ1-1; D not resolved. Trimming removed 4 bases from V and 2 bases from J, with 14 bases in between. The germline V gene encodes CDR1 SQVTM and CDR2 ANQGSEA. CDR3 length: 14 amino acids. The CDR3 sequence: CSVVGWGANTEAFF. The CDR3 region has the DNA TGCAGCGTTGTTGGCTGGGGAGCCAACACTGAAGCTTTCTTT.

In the case of this clone: Other DNA sequences from this sample encode an identical CDR3 as well. The V and J genes are TRBV29-1 and TRBJ2-5; TRBD2 is a possible D gene (6 bases). The CDR3 consists of 12 residues. Germline V gene data show CDR1 as SQVTM and CDR2 as ANQGSEA. The V end was cut by 4 bases, the J end by 4 bases, with 10 bases between. CDR3 sequence: CSVGRGRETQYF. The CDR3 DNA sequence: TGCAGCGTTGGCCGGGGGAGAGAGACCCAGTACTTC. Supplemented by reference TRBV29-1 and TRBJ2-5, the full variable domain reads SAVISQKPSRDICQRGTSLTIQCQVDSQVTMMFWYRQQPGQSLTLIATANQGSEATYESGFVIDKFPISRPNLTFSTLTVSNMSPEDSSIYLCSVGRGRETQYFGPGTRLLVL.

This clone was observed at least ten times. V usage is TRBV6-8 and J usage is TRBJ2-6, with D perhaps TRBD1 (6 bases). The CDR3 has 16 residues. The V end was cut by 6 bases, the J end by 0 bases, with 12 bases between. Germline V gene lookup returns CDR1 MNHGY and CDR2 SAAAGT. The CDR3 spells CASSPGHGSGANVLTF. In nucleotides, the CDR3 is TGTGCCAGCAGCCCGGGACATGGCTCTGGGGCCAACGTCCTGACTTTC.

This clone was seen ten or more times. The chain carries TRBV9 and TRBJ2-2; 10 bases map to TRBD1. Germline CDR1 is SGDLS and CDR2 is YYNGEE. The CDR3 is made up of 15 amino acids. The V segment lost 3 bases and the J segment 5 bases; nucleotides outside the gene matches: 4. Here the CDR3 reads CASSAEDRGTGELFF. DNA for the CDR3: TGTGCCAGCAGCGCGGAGGACAGGGGGACCGGGGAGCTGTTTTTT.

The genes are TRBV18 and TRBJ1-1, with D possibly being TRBD1 (5 bases). V lost 4 bases and J lost 0, with 15 bases in between. The CDR3 has 16 residues. Germline-derived CDR1 and CDR2 are KGHSH and LQKENI. The CDR3 sequence: CASSRAAQGLNTEAFF. The CDR3 DNA reads TGTGCCAGCTCACGAGCGGCCCAGGGCCTGAACACTGAAGCTTTCTTT.

CDR3 in amino acids: CAWSGGGQETQYF. CDR3 nucleotide sequence: TGTGCCTGGAGTGGGGGGGGCCAAGAGACCCAGTACTTC. This rearrangement joins TRBV30 to TRBJ2-5, with 7 positions matching TRBD2. The germline V gene has CDR1 GTSNPN and CDR2 SVGIG (reference sequence). The CDR3 runs to 13 residues. Germline trimming cut 1 base from V and 1 base from J; bases unmatched to any gene: 0.

This CDR3 is CASSPRPDSENEAFF. CDR3 DNA: TGCGCCAGCAGCCCTCGACCCGACAGCGAAAATGAAGCTTTCTTT. This chain joins TRBV5-1 and TRBJ1-1; D possibly corresponds to TRBD1 (5 bases). From germline, CDR1 is SGHRS and CDR2 YFSETQ. Trimming stripped 4 bases from V and 7 bases from J, with 20 bases between. CDR3 length: 15 residues.

This sequence joins TRBV12-5 and TRBJ2-7, with D possibly being TRBD1 (6 bases). In germline, CDR1 is LGHNT, CDR2 FRNRAP. V was trimmed by 7 bases and J by 6 bases, leaving 22 bases between them. This CDR3 comprises 15 residues. DNA for the CDR3: TGTGCTAGTGTCTCCGGGACAACACCTTGGGGCGAGCAGTACTTC. It is translated as CASVSGTTPWGEQYF.

The chain has TRBV29-1 and TRBJ1-2; the D gene is possibly TRBD1 (5 bases). The CDR3 has 13 residues. Germline loops: CDR1 SQVTM, CDR2 ANQGSEA. V was clipped by 7 bases and J by 8 bases, with 20 bases between them. CDR3 amino acids: CSAAGRAAAGYTF. The CDR3 nucleotides read TGCAGCGCAGCAGGGAGAGCTGCGGCCGGCTACACCTTC. Drawing the rest from reference TRBV29-1 and TRBJ1-2, the complete variable domain is SAVISQKPSRDICQRGTSLTIQCQVDSQVTMMFWYRQQPGQSLTLIATANQGSEATYESGFVIDKFPISRPNLTFSTLTVSNMSPEDSSIYLCSAAGRAAAGYTFGSGTRLTVV.

In this sample, this clone turned up a few times. The genes are TRBV11-1 and TRBJ2-3; TRBD2 agrees at 8 bases. Germline CDR1 and CDR2: SGHAT and FQDESV (reference sequence). CDR3 length equals 16 residues. With V trimmed by 3 bases and J by 4 bases, 9 bases remained unmatched. This chain's CDR3 is CASSLARGGGPDTQYF. The CDR3 nucleotides read TGTGCCAGCAGCTTGGCCCGGGGGGGAGGCCCAGATACGCAGTATTTT.

V gene TRBV19 combines with J gene TRBJ1-6, with D perhaps TRBD1 (5 bases). This CDR3 comprises 15 residues. Trimming removed 7 bases at V and 1 base at J, with 11 bases between. CDR1 is LNHDA and CDR2 is SQIVND in the germline V gene (reference sequence). CDR3 DNA: TGTGCCAGTAAACAACAGGTTTCCTATAATTCACCCCTCCACTTT. Protein sequence: CASKQQVSYNSPLHF.

The V call is TRBV11-1, the J call TRBJ2-3; 7 nucleotides match TRBD2. Trimming cost V 6 bases and J 1 base; bases outside gene matches: 19. The germline V gene encodes CDR1 SGHAT and CDR2 FQDESV (reference sequence). The CDR3 has 19 amino acids. CDR3 coding DNA: TGTGCCAGCAGTTATTCCGGGGTAGCGGGCCGACCCGGCACAGATACGCAGTATTTT. Its protein is CASSYSGVAGRPGTDTQYF. Full variable domain (rest looked up from reference TRBV11-1 and TRBJ2-3): EAEVAQSPRYKITEKSQAVAFWCDPISGHATLYWYRQILGQGPELLVQFQDESVVDDSQLPKDRFSAERLKGVDSTLKIQPAELGDSAMYLCASSYSGVAGRPGTDTQYFGPGTRLTVL.